These 30 T cell receptor beta chains came from one sample sequenced in a study of T cell repertoires in cytomegalovirus infection. Via MiXCR, TCRdb re-called the reads, giving one row per CDR3 protein. The table lists about 270,000 distinct CDR3 sequences, about 20% of them singletons. Their antigens remain unidentified. The specimen comprised cultured PBMCs, sampled from culture after CMV antigen stimulation. These receptors all come from a human donor in good health (CMV status not recorded). Some clones in this sample may be carry-over from other donors' samples.

This clonotype came up many times. The chain is built from TRBV12-3 or TRBV12-4 and TRBJ1-1; 8 positions agree with TRBD1. The V and J ends lost 5 bases and 5 bases, in that order; junction bases with no gene match: 10. The CDR3 is made up of 15 amino acids. The CDR3 bases are TGTGCCAGCAGTAGGCAGGGGGCCCCGGGAACTGAAGCTTTCTTT. Amino acids: CASSRQGAPGTEAFF.

This chain connects TRBV29-1 to TRBJ1-2, with no clear D. Germline V gives CDR1 SQVTM, CDR2 ANQGSEA. V was cut by 0 bases and J by 0 bases, with 14 bases left in between. The CDR3 runs to 16 residues. The CDR3 DNA follows: TGCAGCGTTGAAGATCTTCTAGGGTGGACTAACTATGGCTACACCTTC. Residues: CSVEDLLGWTNYGYTF.

This clonotype was seen a handful of times. V is TRBV10-3 and J is TRBJ2-7; 8 positions match TRBD1. From germline, CDR1 is ENHRY and CDR2 SYGVKD. V lost 2 bases and J lost 2; bases outside the gene matches: 8. The CDR3 has 16 residues. The CDR3 spells CAISEASGTGAYEQYF. Written as DNA, the CDR3 is TGTGCCATCAGTGAGGCCTCCGGGACAGGAGCCTACGAGCAGTACTTC.

The chain recombines TRBV20-1 with TRBJ2-1; TRBD2 aligns across 9 bases. Germline CDR1 and CDR2: DFQATT and SNEGSKA (reference sequence). There are 13 residues in the CDR3. The J segment lost 5 bases and the V segment lost 7 bases, leaving 6 bases of the junction unmatched. As DNA, the CDR3 is TGCAGTGTTATAGCGGGAGAGAACAATGAGCAGTTCTTC. Residues: CSVIAGENNEQFF.

This clonotype was counted many times. V usage is TRBV4-1 and J usage is TRBJ1-1, with 8 bases that match TRBD1. V shed 1 base, J shed 5 bases, and the junction held 6 bases outside the gene matches. CDR1 is MGHRA, CDR2 YSYEKL, per germline. The CDR3 has 15 amino acids. As DNA, the CDR3 is TGCGCCAGCAGCCAAGCCTATACAGGGGGTACTGAAGCTTTCTTT. It codes for CASSQAYTGGTEAFF.

This clonotype was seen a single time. This rearrangement joins TRBV29-1 to TRBJ2-1; a weak D match, TRBD1 (5 bases). Between the trimmed V and J ends, which lost 6 bases and 8 bases, there was a span of 11 bases. The CDR3 covers 11 residues. The germline CDR1 and CDR2 sequences are SQVTM and ANQGSEA. This CDR3 reads CSVGQTDEQFF. The CDR3 DNA is TGCAGCGTAGGACAAACGGATGAGCAGTTCTTC.

This clonotype was found many times. The rearrangement links TRBV7-8 to TRBJ2-1, with TRBD2 identical over 9 bases. The CDR3 totals 13 residues. V lost 5 bases, J lost 8 bases, and 4 bases stayed unmatched. Germline lookup yields CDR1 SGHVS and CDR2 FQNEAQ. The CDR3 DNA reads as TGTGCCAGCAGCCACCGACTAGCGGATGAGCAGTTCTTC. Amino acids: CASSHRLADEQFF. The full variable domain, with the rest looked up from reference TRBV7-8 and TRBJ2-1, is GAGVSQSPRYKVAKRGQDVALRCDPISGHVSLFWYQQALGQGPEFLTYFQNEAQLDKSGLPSDRFFAERPEGSVSTLKIQRTQQEDSAVYLCASSHRLADEQFFGPGTRLTVL.

There are a few counts of this clonotype. This chain links TRBV12-3 or TRBV12-4 with TRBJ2-1, with a weak D call TRBD2 (6 bases). V lost 6 bases and J lost 15, with 18 bases in between. This CDR3 region has 12 residues. CDR3 coding DNA: TGTGCCAGCAGCCCCACTAGCTTTGATCCGTTCTTC. This translates into CASSPTSFDPFF.

The V gene is TRBV7-2, the J gene TRBJ1-2; D ambiguous. The ends were cut back, 5 bases at V and 3 bases at J, with 7 bases in the middle. The CDR3 extends over 12 amino acids. Germline lookup yields CDR1 SGHTA and CDR2 FQGNSA. The CDR3, as DNA: TGTGCCAGCAGCCCGGATCACTATGGCTACACCTTC. This translates into CASSPDHYGYTF.

In its sample, this clonotype was seen many times. The chain recombines TRBV5-4 with TRBJ1-1; D unclear. V dropped 7 bases and J dropped 4 bases, with 14 bases sitting between them. The germline V gene encodes CDR1 SGHNT and CDR2 YYREEE (reference sequence). This CDR3 spans 13 amino acids. CDR3 region: CASRRELITEAFF. The CDR3 DNA reads as TGTGCCAGCCGCCGAGAGTTGATCACTGAAGCTTTCTTT.

This clonotype showed up many times. The V gene is TRBV5-1, the J gene TRBJ2-7; a possible D gene is TRBD2 (5 bases). Germline CDR1 is SGHRS and CDR2 is YFSETQ. V was pared by 4 bases and J by 2 bases, with 10 bases between. This CDR3 has 13 amino acids. The CDR3 protein is CASSPDSTYEQYF. The CDR3 DNA reads as TGCGCCAGCAGCCCGGACTCGACCTACGAGCAGTACTTC.

This chain connects TRBV28 to TRBJ2-1, with D possibly being TRBD2 (6 bases). Germline CDR1 reads MDHEN; CDR2 reads SYDVKM. The CDR3 spans 17 residues. The V gene lost 4 bases and the J gene lost 4 bases, with 20 bases spanning the gap. CDR3 sequence: CASSSGGLPPGYNEQFF. Written as DNA, the CDR3 is TGTGCCAGCAGTTCCGGGGGACTTCCCCCTGGTTACAATGAGCAGTTCTTC.

This chain joins TRBV6-5 and TRBJ1-4; TRBD1 is a possible D gene (5 bases). The V end was cut by 6 bases, the J end by 0 bases, with 11 bases between. Germline lookup yields CDR1 MNHEY and CDR2 SVGAGI. This CDR3 is 15 amino acids long. The CDR3 DNA is TGTGCCAGCAGCAAGGGGTCAGCAACTAATGAAAAACTGTTTTTT. Translated, it gives CASSKGSATNEKLFF.

Worth noting for this clonotype: The junction departs from germline at one end; a sequencing error may be responsible. This sequence joins TRBV7-7 and TRBJ2-6, with D hard to call. Germline values: CDR1 SSHAT, CDR2 FNYEAQ (reference sequence). The CDR3 has 15 residues. CDR3 amino acids: CASSFEASGANVLTF. The CDR3 DNA reads TGTGCTAGCAGCTTCGAGGCGTCAGGGGCCAACGTCCTGACTTTC.

V usage is TRBV19 and J usage is TRBJ2-3; D unclear. Per the germline V gene, CDR1 is LNHDA and CDR2 is SQIVND (reference sequence). The CDR3 runs 14 residues. V gave up 6 bases and J gave up 5 bases, with 15 bases separating them. The CDR3: CASSSLGVQDTQYF. The CDR3 region has the DNA TGTGCCAGTAGCTCGCTGGGCGTTCAAGATACGCAGTATTTT.

A few counts support this clonotype. The chain uses TRBV24-1 and TRBJ2-1; 9 nucleotides agree with TRBD2. The V gene's germline CDR1 is KGHDR and CDR2 SFDVKD. Losses at the gene ends were 7 bases for V and 5 bases for J; bases not matched to a gene: 8. The CDR3 loop spans 15 amino acids. CDR3 region: CATSDGLAHNNEQFF. CDR3 in DNA: TGTGCCACCAGCGACGGACTAGCGCACAACAATGAGCAGTTCTTC.

The chain uses TRBV4-1 and TRBJ1-6, with D unclear. Trimming removed 3 bases at V and 10 bases at J, with 13 bases between. This CDR3 has 14 residues. From germline, CDR1 is MGHRA and CDR2 YSYEKL. CDR3 DNA sequence: TGCGCCAGCAGCCAGGACGGGCGAGGATCACCCCTCCACTTT. This encodes CASSQDGRGSPLHF.

This clonotype came up a few times. This rearrangement joins TRBV6-2 or TRBV6-3 to TRBJ2-1; a possible D gene is TRBD1 (5 bases). Trimming pared 6 bases from V and 0 bases from J, leaving 15 bases between. The CDR3 spans 16 residues. Per the germline V gene, CDR1 is MNHEY and CDR2 is SVGEGT. CDR3 protein: CASSSDRSSSYNEQFF. The CDR3 DNA follows: TGTGCCAGCAGCAGTGACAGATCCAGCTCCTACAATGAGCAGTTCTTC.

The sample holds a few counts of this clonotype. This chain joins TRBV7-8 and TRBJ2-1; possibly TRBD1 or TRBD2 for D (6 bases each). Trimming left V 5 bases short and J 6 bases short, with 14 bases between. CDR1 SGHVS and CDR2 FQNEAQ come from the germline V gene. The CDR3 length is 14 residues. CDR3 residues: CASSPLEGGNEQFF. The CDR3, as DNA: TGTGCCAGCAGCCCCCTCGAGGGGGGCAATGAGCAGTTCTTC.

This clonotype turned up a few times. V and J are TRBV7-6 and TRBJ2-3; possible D gene TRBD2, 5 bases. The germline V gene encodes CDR1 SGHVS and CDR2 FNYEAQ. The V gene lost 1 base and the J gene lost 2 bases, with 13 bases spanning the gap. There are 16 residues in the CDR3. The CDR3 DNA sequence: TGTGCCAGCAGCTTAGAGTGGCGGGCTTTCACAGATACGCAGTATTTT. It is translated as CASSLEWRAFTDTQYF.

In its sample, this clonotype was seen many times. The rearrangement uses TRBV12-3 or TRBV12-4 and TRBJ1-5; TRBD1 aligns across 9 bases. CDR3 length: 18 amino acids. Trimming at V came to 5 bases and at J to 0 bases, leaving 11 bases not matched to a gene. The CDR3 nucleotides are TGTGCCAGCAGTGGCCGGGACAGGGCCACCTATAGCAATCAGCCCCAGCATTTT. This gives the protein CASSGRDRATYSNQPQHF.

This chain uses TRBV6-5 with TRBJ1-2; 8 bases map to TRBD1. Germline V gives CDR1 MNHEY, CDR2 SVGAGI. This CDR3 has 16 residues. With 2 bases clipped from V and 6 bases from J, the junction kept 11 bases outside the gene matches. Here the CDR3 DNA reads TGTGCCAGCAGTTACACAGCAACGCCAGGGGGCCATGGCTACACCTTC. Protein: CASSYTATPGGHGYTF.

J is TRBJ2-6 and V is TRBV12-3 or TRBV12-4; 9 bases match TRBD1. Trimming removed 5 bases from V and 0 bases from J; junction bases left unmatched: 8. CDR3 length: 18 amino acids. The CDR3 sequence: CASSPQGAASSGANVLTF. For the CDR3, the DNA is TGTGCCAGCAGTCCACAGGGGGCCGCTAGCTCTGGGGCCAACGTCCTGACTTTC.

This clonotype was recorded at least ten times. The gene calls are TRBV6-6 and TRBJ1-2; perhaps TRBD1 as D (5 bases). Deletions cut 4 bases from V and 7 bases from J, with 25 bases between. The CDR3 has 17 amino acids. Germline CDR1 and CDR2: MNHNY and SVGAGI (reference sequence). The CDR3, as DNA: TGTGCCAGCAGTTTAGATACGACCGAGGGGCCGGCTACTGGCTACACCTTC. This translates into CASSLDTTEGPATGYTF.

This clonotype was seen only a few times. The chain uses TRBV19 and TRBJ2-1; a possible D gene is TRBD1 (7 bases). The CDR3 length is 16 residues. V was cut by 5 bases and J by 8 bases, with 22 bases left in between. CDR1 LNHDA and CDR2 SQIVND come from the germline V gene (reference sequence). The CDR3 region has the DNA TGTGCCAGTAGTCCAACCCCGAGACAGGGAGGCGATGAGCAGTTCTTC. Translation gives CASSPTPRQGGDEQFF.

This clonotype was counted between two and nine times. The chain links TRBV20-1 to TRBJ1-1, with D possibly being TRBD1 (5 bases). This CDR3 comprises 12 residues. V was pared by 3 bases and J by 1 base, with 6 bases between. In germline, CDR1 is DFQATT, CDR2 SNEGSKA (reference sequence). This CDR3 reads CSASGGNTEAFF. The CDR3 bases are TGCAGTGCTAGCGGGGGGAACACTGAAGCTTTCTTT.

The chain recombines TRBV28 with TRBJ1-5, with D perhaps TRBD1 (6 bases). CDR1 MDHEN and CDR2 SYDVKM come from the germline V gene. The CDR3 covers 17 residues. V shed 6 bases and J shed 0 bases, with 18 bases lying between them. The CDR3 DNA reads as TGTGCCAGCAGCTCACCTTTCAGGGGTGGTAGCAATCAGCCCCAGCATTTT. This translates into CASSSPFRGGSNQPQHF.

This chain connects TRBV11-2 to TRBJ2-7; 7 bases line up with TRBD1. This CDR3 spans 15 amino acids. With V trimmed by 5 bases and J by 3 bases, 10 bases remained unmatched. Germline CDR1 reads SGHAT; CDR2 reads FQNNGV. The CDR3 here is CASSQATGQSYEQYF. In DNA, the CDR3 is TGTGCCAGCAGCCAAGCGACAGGGCAAAGCTACGAGCAGTACTTC.

In its sample, this clonotype was seen many times. The chain joins TRBV7-2 to TRBJ1-2; D remains ambiguous. V lost 5 bases and J 5 bases, leaving 6 bases between the germline ends. Germline V CDR1 and CDR2: SGHTA, FQGNSA. This CDR3 contains 11 residues. CDR3 DNA sequence: TGTGCCAGCAGCGGCAGATATGGCTACACCTTC. This gives the protein CASSGRYGYTF.

CDR3 nucleotide sequence: TGTGCCAGCAGTCCGGCTGGGTACAATGAGCAGTTCTTC. Its translation is CASSPAGYNEQFF. The chain joins TRBV12-3 or TRBV12-4 to TRBJ2-1; unclear D gene. This CDR3 region has 13 residues. V shed 5 bases and J shed 4 bases, with 9 bases lying between them.